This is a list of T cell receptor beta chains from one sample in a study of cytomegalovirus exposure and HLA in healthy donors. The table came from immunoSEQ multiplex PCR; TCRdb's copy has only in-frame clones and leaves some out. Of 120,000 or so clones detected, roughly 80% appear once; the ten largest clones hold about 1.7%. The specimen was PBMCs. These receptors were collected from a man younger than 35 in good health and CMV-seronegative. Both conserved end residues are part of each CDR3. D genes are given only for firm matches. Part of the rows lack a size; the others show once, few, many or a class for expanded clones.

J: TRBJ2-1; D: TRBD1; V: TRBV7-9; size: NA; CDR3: CASSSWGGTGDEQFF; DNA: TGTGCCAGCAGCTCATGGGGCGGGACAGGGGATGAGCAGTTCTTC
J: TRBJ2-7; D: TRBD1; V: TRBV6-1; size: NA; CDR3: CASSGDSYEQYF; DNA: TGTGCCAGCAGTGGGGACAGTTACGAGCAGTACTTC
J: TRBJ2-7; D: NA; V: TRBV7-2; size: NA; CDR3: CASSFVGWEDYEQYF; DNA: TGTGCCAGCAGCTTTGTAGGCTGGGAGGACTACGAGCAGTACTTC
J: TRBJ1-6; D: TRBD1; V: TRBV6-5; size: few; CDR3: CASSTQGAANSPLHF; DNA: TGTGCCAGCTCAACCCAGGGGGCCGCGAATTCACCCCTCCACTTT
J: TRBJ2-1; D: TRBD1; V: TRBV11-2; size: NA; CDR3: CASSLDLRDRAREQFF; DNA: TGTGCCAGCAGCTTAGACCTCCGGGACAGGGCGAGGGAGCAGTTCTTC
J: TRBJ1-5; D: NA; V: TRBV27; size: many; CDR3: CASSFDRSNQPQHF; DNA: TGTGCCAGCAGTTTTGACAGGAGCAATCAGCCCCAGCATTTT
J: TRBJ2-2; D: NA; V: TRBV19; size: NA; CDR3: CASRRDSNTGELFF; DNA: TGTGCCAGTCGCAGGGATTCGAACACCGGGGAGCTGTTTTTT
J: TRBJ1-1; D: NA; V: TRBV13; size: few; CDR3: CASSAAGKDGMNTEAFF; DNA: TGTGCCAGCAGCGCCGCCGGGAAAGACGGCATGAACACTGAAGCTTTCTTT
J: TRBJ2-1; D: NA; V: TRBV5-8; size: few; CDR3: CASSLAGFVSSYNEQFF; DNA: TGTGCCAGCAGCTTGGCAGGGTTTGTGAGCTCCTACAATGAGCAGTTCTTC
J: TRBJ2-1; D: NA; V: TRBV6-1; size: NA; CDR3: CASSEALAGAYNEQFF; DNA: TGTGCCAGCAGTGAAGCTCTGGCGGGGGCGTACAATGAGCAGTTCTTC
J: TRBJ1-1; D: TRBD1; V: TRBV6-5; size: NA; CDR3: CASSNTGANTEAFF; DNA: TGTGCCAGCAGTAATACAGGGGCGAACACTGAAGCTTTCTTT
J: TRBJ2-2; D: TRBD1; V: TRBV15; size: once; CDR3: CATRDRTGGTGELFF; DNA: TGTGCCACCAGGGATAGGACAGGGGGGACCGGGGAGCTGTTTTTT
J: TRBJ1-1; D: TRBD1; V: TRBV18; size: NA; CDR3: CASSPRGRTEAFF; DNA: TGTGCCAGCTCACCAAGGGGGCGGACTGAAGCTTTCTTT
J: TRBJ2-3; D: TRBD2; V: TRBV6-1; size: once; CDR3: CASSVLERGGADTQYF; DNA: TGTGCCAGCAGTGTTTTGGAGCGGGGCGGAGCAGATACGCAGTATTTT
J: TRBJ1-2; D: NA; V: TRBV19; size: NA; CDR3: CASSMGARGGYTF; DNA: TGTGCCAGTAGTATGGGGGCTAGAGGAGGCTACACCTTC
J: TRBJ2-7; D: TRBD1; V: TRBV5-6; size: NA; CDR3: CASSWTDRENEQYF; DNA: TGTGCCAGCAGCTGGACGGACAGGGAGAACGAGCAGTACTTC
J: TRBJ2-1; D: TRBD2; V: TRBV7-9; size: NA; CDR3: CSSSLEGLAGGRNEQFF; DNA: TGTTCCAGCAGCTTAGAGGGACTAGCGGGGGGAAGGAATGAGCAGTTCTTC
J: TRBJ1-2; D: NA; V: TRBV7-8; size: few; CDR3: CASSLEHYGYTF; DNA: TGTGCCAGCAGCTTAGAGCACTATGGCTACACCTTC
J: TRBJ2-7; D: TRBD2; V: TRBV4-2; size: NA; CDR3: CASSQESGTSYEQYF; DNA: TGTGCCAGCAGCCAAGAAAGTGGGACTAGCTACGAGCAGTACTTC
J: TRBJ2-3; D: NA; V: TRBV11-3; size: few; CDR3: CASSLGSGNTDTQYF; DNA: TGTGCCAGCAGCTTAGGGAGCGGAAACACAGATACGCAGTATTTT
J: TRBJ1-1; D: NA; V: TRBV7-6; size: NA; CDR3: CASSTRTDKLLMNTEAFF; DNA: TGTGCCAGCAGCACTCGGACAGACAAGCTACTCATGAACACTGAAGCTTTCTTT
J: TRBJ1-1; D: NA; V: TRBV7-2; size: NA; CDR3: CASSLQRARGNTEAFF; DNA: TGTGCCAGCAGCTTGCAGAGGGCGAGAGGGAACACTGAAGCTTTCTTT
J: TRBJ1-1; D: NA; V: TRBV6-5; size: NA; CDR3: CASGREWNTEAFF; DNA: TGTGCCAGCGGTCGGGAATGGAACACTGAAGCTTTCTTT
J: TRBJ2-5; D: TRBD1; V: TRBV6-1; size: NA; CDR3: CATRQGAGEQYF; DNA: TGTGCCACGAGACAGGGGGCTGGAGAGCAGTACTTC
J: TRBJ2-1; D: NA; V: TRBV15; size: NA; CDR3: CATSRDLGRGHYNEQFF; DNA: TGTGCCACCAGCAGAGATCTAGGGCGGGGGCATTACAATGAGCAGTTCTTC
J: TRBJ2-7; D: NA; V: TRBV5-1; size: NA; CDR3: CASSLVVQPYEQYF; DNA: TGCGCCAGCAGCTTGGTTGTACAGCCCTACGAGCAGTACTTC
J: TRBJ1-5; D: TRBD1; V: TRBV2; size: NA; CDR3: CASTRDRGGNQPQHF; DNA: TGTGCCAGCACTCGCGACAGGGGGGGCAATCAGCCCCAGCATTTT
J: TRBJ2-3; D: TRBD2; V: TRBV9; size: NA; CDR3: CASSVGGTQYF; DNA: TGTGCCAGCAGCGTCGGGGGGACGCAGTATTTT
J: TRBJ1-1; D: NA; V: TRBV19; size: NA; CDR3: CASRPGLLNTEAFF; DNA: TGTGCCAGTAGACCGGGACTTTTGAACACTGAAGCTTTCTTT
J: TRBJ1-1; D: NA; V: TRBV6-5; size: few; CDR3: CASSSRGNTEAFF; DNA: TGTGCCAGCAGCTCCAGGGGCAACACTGAAGCTTTCTTT
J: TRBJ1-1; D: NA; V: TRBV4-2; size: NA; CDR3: CASSPGGIDTEAFF; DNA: TGTGCCAGCAGCCCTGGGGGGATCGACACTGAAGCTTTCTTT